These T cell receptor beta chains were read from a single sample in a study of TIL therapy for anti-PD-1-resistant metastatic lung cancer. This table comes from immunoSEQ multiplex PCR, and its TCRdb copy is limited to in-frame clones, with some not included. The sample shows about 13,000 clones, around 69% of them seen only once. The material was tumor tissue, obtained at baseline. The receptors stem from a woman between 25 and 85 years old with non-small cell lung cancer. Both conserved end residues are part of each CDR3. The D gene is left open where the match is weak. The size field is filled for only some rows; it gives once, few, many or a size class.

size: .
D: .
J: TRBJ1-3
V: TRBV14
CDR3: CASSQLPGNTIYF
DNA: TGTGCCAGCAGCCAACTGCCAGGAAACACCATATATTTT

size: few
D: TRBD1
J: TRBJ2-7
V: TRBV9
CDR3: CASSAAGTGGYEQYF
DNA: TGTGCCAGCAGCGCCGCCGGGACAGGAGGCTACGAGCAGTACTTC

size: .
D: .
J: TRBJ2-7
V: TRBV6-6
CDR3: CASSHALTARATEQYF
DNA: TGTGCCAGCAGTCATGCCCTGACGGCCAGGGCTACCGAGCAGTACTTC

size: .
D: TRBD1
J: TRBJ1-5
V: TRBV6-1
CDR3: CASGDRGGQPQHF
DNA: TGTGCCAGCGGCGACAGGGGAGGACAGCCCCAGCATTTT

size: .
D: .
J: TRBJ2-1
V: TRBV11-3
CDR3: CASSRDLSSYNEQFF
DNA: TGTGCCAGCAGCCGGGACTTGAGCTCCTACAATGAGCAGTTCTTC

size: once
D: .
J: TRBJ2-5
V: TRBV11-2
CDR3: CASSSLGVAAHRETQYF
DNA: TGTGCCAGCAGCTCCCTCGGGGTAGCGGCCCACCGGGAGACCCAGTACTTC

size: .
D: TRBD2
J: TRBJ2-1
V: TRBV5-8
CDR3: CASSGRGGYNEQFF
DNA: TGTGCCAGCAGTGGGCGGGGGGGCTACAATGAGCAGTTCTTC

size: .
D: .
J: TRBJ2-3
V: TRBV6-1
CDR3: CASSEHSPGVGAPDTQYF
DNA: TGTGCCAGCAGTGAGCATTCCCCCGGGGTTGGGGCCCCAGATACGCAGTATTTT

size: .
D: .
J: TRBJ1-2
V: TRBV6-1
CDR3: CASSASSDGNYGYTF
DNA: TGTGCCAGCAGTGCCTCTTCCGACGGCAACTATGGCTACACCTTC

size: .
D: TRBD1
J: TRBJ2-2
V: TRBV6-5
CDR3: CASSPPTGTGELFF
DNA: TGTGCCAGCAGTCCCCCGACAGGGACCGGGGAGCTGTTTTTT

size: .
D: .
J: TRBJ1-5
V: TRBV5-8
CDR3: CASSSLWGGFSNQPQHF
DNA: TGTGCCAGCAGCTCGCTATGGGGGGGCTTTAGCAATCAGCCCCAGCATTTT

size: .
D: .
J: TRBJ1-1
V: TRBV19
CDR3: CASSPSKGWNTEAFF
DNA: TGTGCCAGTAGTCCCTCAAAGGGGTGGAACACTGAAGCTTTCTTT

size: once
D: TRBD1
J: TRBJ1-6
V: TRBV6-5
CDR3: CASSHRTGRNSPLHF
DNA: TGTGCCAGCAGTCATCGGACAGGGCGGAATTCACCCCTCCACTTT

size: .
D: .
J: TRBJ2-5
V: TRBV7-8
CDR3: CASSLTGTRTQETQYF
DNA: TGTGCCAGCAGCTTAACGGGGACCCGAACCCAAGAGACCCAGTACTTC

size: large
D: .
J: TRBJ1-1
V: TRBV6-1
CDR3: CASREGSAFF
DNA: TGTGCCAGCAGGGAGGGATCTGCTTTCTTT

size: .
D: .
J: TRBJ2-7
V: TRBV2
CDR3: CASSEVRDTYEQYF
DNA: TGTGCCAGCAGTGAAGTGCGGGATACCTACGAGCAGTACTTC

size: .
D: .
J: TRBJ2-2
V: TRBV11-3
CDR3: CASSLASGAGTGELFF
DNA: TGTGCCAGCAGCTTAGCAAGTGGGGCCGGGACCGGGGAGCTGTTTTTT

size: .
D: TRBD2
J: TRBJ2-1
V: TRBV11-3
CDR3: CASSRAGGLREQFF
DNA: TGTGCCAGCAGTAGGGCGGGAGGCCTTCGGGAGCAGTTCTTC

size: .
D: .
J: TRBJ1-1
V: TRBV18
CDR3: CASSPLRGTEAFF
DNA: TGTGCCAGCTCACCTCTCAGGGGAACTGAAGCTTTCTTT

size: .
D: .
J: TRBJ1-5
V: TRBV28
CDR3: CASSLPGTGTYYSNQLQHF
DNA: TGTGCCAGCAGTTTACCCGGGACTGGGACGTATTATAGCAATCAGCTCCAGCATTTT

size: .
D: .
J: TRBJ2-6
V: TRBV5-4
CDR3: CASTLRQIVSGANVLTF
DNA: TGTGCCAGCACCCTGAGACAGATTGTCTCTGGGGCCAACGTCCTGACTTTC

size: .
D: .
J: TRBJ2-1
V: TRBV2
CDR3: CATSFQGWNEQFF
DNA: TGTGCCACCAGTTTCCAGGGTTGGAATGAGCAGTTCTTC

size: .
D: .
J: TRBJ1-1
V: TRBV7-2
CDR3: CASSLSGLNTEAFF
DNA: TGTGCCAGCAGCTTATCAGGTTTGAACACTGAAGCTTTCTTT

size: .
D: .
J: TRBJ1-2
V: TRBV28
CDR3: CASREGTTYGYTF
DNA: TGTGCCAGCAGAGAGGGGACAACCTATGGCTACACCTTC

size: .
D: TRBD1
J: TRBJ2-3
V: TRBV25-1
CDR3: CASSETGGLDTQYF
DNA: TGTGCCAGCAGTGAAACAGGGGGCTTAGATACGCAGTATTTT

size: .
D: TRBD1
J: TRBJ1-2
V: TRBV27
CDR3: CASMAGQGYNGYTF
DNA: TGTGCCAGCATGGCGGGACAGGGTTATAATGGCTACACCTTC

size: .
D: TRBD1
J: TRBJ1-5
V: TRBV6-5
CDR3: CASNRGGLNQPQHF
DNA: TGTGCCAGCAACAGGGGAGGCCTAAATCAGCCCCAGCATTTT

size: .
D: .
J: TRBJ1-1
V: TRBV28
CDR3: CASSFFDGAFF
DNA: TGTGCCAGCAGTTTCTTCGACGGGGCTTTCTTT

size: .
D: .
J: TRBJ1-1
V: TRBV18
CDR3: CASSSLGGTEAFF
DNA: TGTGCCAGCTCCTCCCTAGGAGGCACTGAAGCTTTCTTT

size: .
D: .
J: TRBJ1-1
V: TRBV10-3
CDR3: CAISEAAEQEAFF
DNA: TGTGCCATCAGCGAAGCCGCAGAGCAGGAAGCTTTCTTT

size: .
D: .
J: TRBJ2-7
V: TRBV5-1
CDR3: CASSLAGFSYEQYF
DNA: TGCGCCAGCAGCTTAGCAGGGTTCTCCTACGAGCAGTACTTC

size: .
D: TRBD1
J: TRBJ2-1
V: TRBV11-2
CDR3: CASSRRTGPNEQFF
DNA: TGTGCCAGCAGCCGCCGGACAGGGCCCAATGAGCAGTTCTTC

size: .
D: TRBD2
J: TRBJ2-1
V: TRBV2
CDR3: CASSGAGGPFNEQFF
DNA: TGTGCCAGCAGTGGAGCGGGAGGGCCTTTTAATGAGCAGTTCTTC

size: few
D: .
J: TRBJ1-2
V: TRBV4-1
CDR3: CASSQDGQVEGYTF
DNA: TGCGCCAGCAGCCAAGATGGGCAAGTGGAAGGCTACACCTTC

size: .
D: TRBD2
J: TRBJ2-2
V: TRBV7-2
CDR3: CASSWPQRGGSGELFF
DNA: TGTGCCAGCAGCTGGCCCCAGCGGGGGGGAAGCGGGGAGCTGTTTTTT

size: few
D: .
J: TRBJ1-1
V: TRBV10-1
CDR3: CAAQDGQTIVRTEAFF
DNA: TGCGCCGCACAAGATGGACAGACCATAGTTAGGACTGAAGCTTTCTTT

size: .
D: TRBD1
J: TRBJ1-5
V: TRBV11-2
CDR3: CASSLAGTDQPQHF
DNA: TGTGCCAGCAGCTTAGCGGGGACAGATCAGCCCCAGCATTTT

size: few
D: .
J: TRBJ1-1
V: TRBV27
CDR3: CASSEQGRTEAFF
DNA: TGTGCCAGCAGTGAACAGGGCCGCACTGAAGCTTTCTTT

size: .
D: TRBD2
J: TRBJ2-7
V: TRBV9
CDR3: CASSVVAGGDYEQYF
DNA: TGTGCCAGCAGCGTAGTTGCGGGGGGCGACTACGAGCAGTACTTC

size: medium-sized
D: TRBD1
J: TRBJ2-7
V: TRBV7-3
CDR3: CASSFQGAPASYEQYF
DNA: TGTGCCAGCAGCTTCCAGGGGGCGCCGGCTTCCTACGAGCAGTACTTC

size: once
D: .
J: TRBJ2-7
V: TRBV28
CDR3: CASSSPKVAAYEQYF
DNA: TGTGCCAGCAGTTCCCCTAAGGTCGCCGCCTACGAGCAGTACTTC

size: once
D: .
J: TRBJ2-5
V: TRBV10-3
CDR3: CAISAPSLRETQYF
DNA: TGTGCCATCAGCGCTCCTAGCTTAAGGGAGACCCAGTACTTC

size: .
D: .
J: TRBJ1-2
V: TRBV11-2
CDR3: CASSFGGGYGYTF
DNA: TGTGCCAGCAGCTTTGGGGGCGGCTATGGCTACACCTTC

size: .
D: .
J: TRBJ2-3
V: TRBV7-8
CDR3: CATAPGTQYF
DNA: TGTGCCACCGCCCCGGGTACGCAGTATTTT

size: few
D: .
J: TRBJ1-3
V: TRBV6-5
CDR3: CASRVTGIGNTIYF
DNA: TGTGCCAGCAGGGTAACAGGGATCGGAAACACCATATATTTT

size: .
D: .
J: TRBJ2-1
V: TRBV18
CDR3: CASSRQASAYNEQFF
DNA: TGTGCCAGCTCACGGCAGGCCAGCGCTTACAATGAGCAGTTCTTC

size: few
D: TRBD1
J: TRBJ1-1
V: TRBV7-9
CDR3: CASSSPTGKDTEAFF
DNA: TGTGCCAGCAGCTCCCCGACAGGGAAGGACACTGAAGCTTTCTTT

size: .
D: TRBD1
J: TRBJ1-1
V: TRBV27
CDR3: CASSPGGGQGGNTEAFF
DNA: TGTGCCAGCAGTCCGGGGGGCGGACAGGGTGGGAACACTGAAGCTTTCTTT

size: .
D: .
J: TRBJ2-3
V: TRBV5-4
CDR3: CASSFPSRTSTDTQYF
DNA: TGTGCCAGCAGCTTCCCTTCCCGAACTAGCACAGATACGCAGTATTTT